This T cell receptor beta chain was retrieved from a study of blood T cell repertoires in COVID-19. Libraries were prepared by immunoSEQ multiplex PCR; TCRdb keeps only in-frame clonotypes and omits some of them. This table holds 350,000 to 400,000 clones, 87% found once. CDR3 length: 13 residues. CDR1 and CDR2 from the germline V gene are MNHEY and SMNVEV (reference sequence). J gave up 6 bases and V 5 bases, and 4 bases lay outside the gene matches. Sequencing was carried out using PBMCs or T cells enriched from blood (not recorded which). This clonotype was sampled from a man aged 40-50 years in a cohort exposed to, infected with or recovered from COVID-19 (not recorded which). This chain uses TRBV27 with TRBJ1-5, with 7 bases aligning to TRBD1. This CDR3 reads CASSRGGSQPQHF. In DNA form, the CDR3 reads TGTGCCAGCAGTCGAGGGGGCTCTCAGCCCCAGCATTTT.